Listed here are 15 T cell receptor beta chains from one sample, sequenced in a study of human T cells and chemical hapten exposure. Time point indicated: patch test 1, 2 weeks after DPC sensitization. Treatment in this sample: therapeutic diphenylcyclopropenone sensitization with weekly scalp DPC. Each CDR3 protein gets one entry after TCRdb re-called the RACE reads with MiXCR. The sample has approximately 350,000 distinct CDR3 sequences; roughly 6.9% are singletons. The sample consisted of whole blood, taken in connection with sensitization to the hapten diphenylcyclopropenone (DPC). The source is a woman aged 18-29 years with alopecia areata. Some clones in this sample may be carry-over from other donors' samples.

This clonotype was observed a few times. The chain couples TRBV3-1 to TRBJ1-1; TRBD1 matches 9 bases. The CDR3 has 16 amino acids. V lost 1 base, J lost 1 base, and 4 bases stayed unmatched. The germline V gene encodes CDR1 LGHDT and CDR2 YNNKEL (reference sequence). The CDR3 region is CASSQAGQGRNTEAFF. The CDR3 bases are TGTGCCAGCAGCCAAGCTGGACAGGGGAGGAACACTGAAGCTTTCTTT.

The CDR3 coding sequence is TGTGCCACCAGTGACCCCACAGGGTTTAAAGAGACCCAGTACTTC. Protein product: CATSDPTGFKETQYF. V is TRBV24-1 and J is TRBJ2-5; maybe TRBD1 (6 bases). The CDR3 totals 15 residues. Germline CDR1 is KGHDR and CDR2 is SFDVKD. V lost 4 bases and J lost 3, with 14 bases in between.

This clonotype was seen at least ten times. The chain couples TRBV28 to TRBJ1-2; D remains unclear. Trimming stripped 6 bases from V and 1 base from J, with 9 bases between. Germline assignment: CDR1 MDHEN and CDR2 SYDVKM. The length of the CDR3 is 13 residues. The DNA for the CDR3 is TGTGCCAGCAGAGAAAGGGTTAACTATGGCTACACCTTC. This sequence encodes CASRERVNYGYTF.

This clonotype was observed a handful of times. The chain is built from TRBV6-5 and TRBJ2-1; D might be TRBD1 (5 bases). V was cut by 6 bases and J by 4 bases, with 16 bases left in between. Germline V gene data show CDR1 as MNHEY and CDR2 as SVGAGI. The CDR3 length is 15 residues. This CDR3 reads CASSSRRTLYNEQFF. The CDR3 coding sequence is TGTGCCAGCAGCTCTCGCCGGACACTGTACAATGAGCAGTTCTTC.

The chain recombines TRBV20-1 with TRBJ1-2, with D unresolved. V lost 2 bases, J lost 4 bases, and 8 bases lay in between. The CDR3 spans 12 residues. Germline V gene sequence: CDR1 DFQATT, CDR2 SNEGSKA (reference sequence). CDR3 loop: CSARISSYGYTF. DNA of the CDR3: TGCAGTGCTAGAATTTCCAGCTATGGCTACACCTTC.

The rearrangement links TRBV28 to TRBJ1-1, with D hard to call. Trimming shortened V by 8 bases and J by 1 base, and 8 bases separated the two germline ends. From germline, CDR1 is MDHEN and CDR2 SYDVKM. This CDR3 contains 12 residues. The CDR3 nucleotides read TGTGCCAGCCTAACAGCGAACACTGAAGCTTTCTTT. This sequence encodes CASLTANTEAFF. The full variable domain, with the rest looked up from reference TRBV28 and TRBJ1-1, is DVKVTQSSRYLVKRTGEKVFLECVQDMDHENMFWYRQDPGLGLRLIYFSYDVKMKEKGDIPEGYSVSREKKERFSLILESASTNQTSMYLCASLTANTEAFFGQGTRLTVV.

This clonotype was seen just once. The chain carries TRBV5-5 and TRBJ2-2; TRBD1 is a possible D gene (5 bases). Germline V gene lookup returns CDR1 SGHKS and CDR2 YYEKEE (reference sequence). The germline V and J ends were trimmed by 4 bases and 4 bases, with 11 bases remaining between them. The CDR3 spans 14 residues. The CDR3 coding sequence is TGTGCCAGCAGCCCCGGACACCTCACCGGGGAGCTGTTTTTT. Its protein product is CASSPGHLTGELFF.

This clonotype was found a few times. The V gene is TRBV7-2, the J gene TRBJ2-1; 10 bases agree with TRBD2. Germline assignment: CDR1 SGHTA and CDR2 FQGNSA. The CDR3 spans 21 residues. The junction had 16 bases not matched to a gene; V was cut back by 2 bases and J by 0 bases. The CDR3 nucleotides are TGTGCCAGCAGCTTAATGAGAAGGTTAGCGGGGGGCCTGGGCTCCTACAATGAGCAGTTCTTC. This sequence encodes CASSLMRRLAGGLGSYNEQFF.

This clonotype occurred once. This chain uses TRBV6-5 with TRBJ2-5, with TRBD1 identical over 7 bases. With 6 bases clipped from V and 5 bases from J, the junction kept 12 bases outside the gene matches. The CDR3 has 15 residues. The germline V gene has CDR1 MNHEY and CDR2 SVGAGI. The DNA of the CDR3 is TGTGCCAGCAGCTTTGACAGGGACCTCGGGGAGACCCAGTACTTC. This gives the protein CASSFDRDLGETQYF.

This chain connects TRBV20-1 to TRBJ1-4; D remains ambiguous. V was cut by 3 bases and J by 5 bases, with 10 bases left in between. In germline, CDR1 is DFQATT, CDR2 SNEGSKA (reference sequence). This CDR3 spans 13 amino acids. The CDR3 is CSASPGPNEKLFF. The CDR3 DNA follows: TGCAGTGCTAGCCCAGGACCGAATGAAAAACTGTTTTTT.

Many counts were recorded for this clonotype. The rearrangement joins TRBV20-1 to TRBJ2-1; TRBD2 aligns across 8 bases. Trimming at V came to 4 bases and at J to 5 bases, leaving 4 bases not matched to a gene. The CDR3 has 13 amino acids. CDR1 is DFQATT, CDR2 SNEGSKA, per germline (reference sequence). CDR3 DNA: TGCAGTGCTACCGGGACTAGGGACAATGAGCAGTTCTTC. Residues: CSATGTRDNEQFF.

The sample holds many counts of this clonotype. This chain uses TRBV7-9 with TRBJ1-1; D uncertain. Per germline, CDR1 SEHNR and CDR2 FQNEAQ (reference sequence). V dropped 5 bases and J dropped 6 bases, with 16 bases sitting between them. CDR3 length: 14 residues. The CDR3 region has the DNA TGTGCCAGCAGCCCCCTGAGTAGGAGCCCTGAAGCTTTCTTT. Translation: CASSPLSRSPEAFF.

This clonotype was seen at least ten times. V and J are TRBV20-1 and TRBJ2-3; D uncertain. In germline, CDR1 is DFQATT, CDR2 SNEGSKA (reference sequence). The V end was cut by 5 bases, the J end by 2 bases, with 14 bases between. The CDR3 sequence is 14 residues long. The CDR3 region has the DNA TGCAGTGCTTGGAAGAGTTCAGCCACAGATACGCAGTATTTT. It translates to CSAWKSSATDTQYF.

Note on this clonotype: This sequence may be a read error, since a much larger clone differs from it by one base. The CDR3 ends on some other residue instead of the conserved phenylalanine or tryptophan, so this is likely a read error. The rearrangement links TRBV20-1 to TRBJ1-1; D may be TRBD1 (6 bases). The V gene lost 5 bases and the J gene lost 5 bases, with 21 bases spanning the gap. CDR1 and CDR2 (germline): DFQATT, SNEGSKA (reference sequence). The CDR3 consists of 15 residues. The CDR3 is CSAPRWEGRGTEAFS. The CDR3 DNA is TGCAGTGCTCCCCGGTGGGAGGGTAGGGGGACTGAAGCTTTCTCT.

This CDR3 reads CASSSWGRDTEAFF. CDR3 coding DNA: TGTGCCAGCAGCTCCTGGGGCCGGGACACTGAAGCTTTCTTT. V is TRBV7-6 and J is TRBJ1-1, with D possibly TRBD1 on 5 matching bases. Germline V gene lookup returns CDR1 SGHVS and CDR2 FNYEAQ. This CDR3 is 14 amino acids long. The ends were cut back, 4 bases at V and 3 bases at J, with 12 bases in the middle.